Shown below are 12 T cell receptor beta chains from a single sample sequenced in a study of blood T cell repertoires in COVID-19. Data came from immunoSEQ multiplex PCR; TCRdb stores just in-frame clones and leaves some out. The sample lists approximately 110,000 clones; approximately 85% were seen once. Sequencing used peripheral blood. Source of these receptors: a woman aged 80 or older with COVID-19, enrolled during active disease.

The J gene is TRBJ1-1, the V gene TRBV12-5; no clear D. Germline CDR1 and CDR2: LGHNT and FRNRAP. Trimming took 0 bases from V and 11 from J, leaving 7 bases between them. The CDR3 extends over 11 amino acids. The CDR3 region is CASGLVLLAFF. The CDR3 DNA reads as TGTGCTAGTGGTTTGGTACTCCTGGCTTTCTTT.

The CDR3 coding sequence is TGTGCCAGCAGAAGGCTAGGGGGCGGGGAGACCCAGTACTTC. Translation: CASRRLGGGETQYF. The V call is TRBV5-6, the J call TRBJ2-5; 7 nucleotides match TRBD1. This CDR3 is 14 amino acids long. J gave up 5 bases and V 5 bases, and 9 bases lay outside the gene matches. Germline assignment: CDR1 SGHDT and CDR2 YYEEEE. Looking up the rest from reference TRBV5-6 and TRBJ2-5 gives the full variable domain: DAGVTQSPTHLIKTRGQQVTLRCSPKSGHDTVSWYQQALGQGPQFIFQYYEEEERQRGNFPDRFSGHQFPNYSSELNVNALLLGDSALYLCASRRLGGGETQYFGPGTRLLVL.

This clone was seen once. V gene TRBV29-1 combines with J gene TRBJ2-5; TRBD2 matches 12 bases. From germline, CDR1 is SQVTM and CDR2 ANQGSEA. Trimming took 3 bases from V and 4 from J; bases not matched to a gene: 3. The CDR3 has 14 amino acids. CDR3 protein: CSVDLAGGPETQYF. CDR3 nucleotides: TGCAGCGTTGACCTAGCGGGAGGGCCAGAGACCCAGTACTTC.

This chain uses TRBV5-6 with TRBJ1-4; 9 bases match TRBD1. The ends lost 1 base at V and 6 bases at J; junction bases unmatched: 16. CDR3 length equals 19 residues. CDR1 and CDR2 (germline): SGHDT, YYEEEE. The CDR3: CASSLLGKGQGGSDEKLFF. CDR3 DNA sequence: TGTGCCAGCAGCTTGCTGGGTAAGGGACAGGGAGGATCGGATGAAAAACTGTTTTTT.

This chain connects TRBV6-2 or TRBV6-3 to TRBJ2-7; 9 positions match TRBD2. CDR1 is MNHEY and CDR2 is SVGEGT in the germline V gene. V shed 4 bases, J shed 3 bases, and the junction held 10 bases outside the gene matches. The CDR3 is made up of 16 amino acids. The CDR3: CASSSKGTSSYYEQYF. The CDR3 DNA reads as TGTGCCAGCAGTTCCAAAGGGACTAGCTCTTACTACGAGCAGTACTTC.

This sequence joins TRBV10-3 and TRBJ2-5; TRBD2 aligns across 16 bases. V lost 6 bases to trimming and J lost 5 bases; unmatched junction nucleotides: 3. The CDR3 is made up of 15 amino acids. Germline lookup yields CDR1 ENHRY and CDR2 SYGVKD. The CDR3 region has the DNA TGTGCCATCAGCCCGGGACTAGCGGGAGGGGAGACCCAGTACTTC. Protein sequence: CAISPGLAGGETQYF.

This clone has just one count. The chain employs TRBV19 and TRBJ2-4; the D gene is possibly TRBD2 (6 bases). Per germline, CDR1 LNHDA and CDR2 SQIVND (reference sequence). This CDR3 has 17 amino acids. The V gene lost 0 bases and the J gene lost 0 bases, with 12 bases spanning the gap. The DNA for the CDR3 is TGTGCCAGTAGTATAGAACTAGCTGAAGGAGCCAAAAACATTCAGTACTTC. Protein: CASSIELAEGAKNIQYF.

The chain has TRBV5-5 and TRBJ1-1; D gene uncertain. V dropped 3 bases and J dropped 2 bases, with 5 bases sitting between them. Per germline, CDR1 SGHKS and CDR2 YYEKEE (reference sequence). The CDR3 length is 12 residues. The CDR3 DNA sequence: TGTGCCAGCAGCTCCTTCAACACTGAAGCTTTCTTT. It translates to CASSSFNTEAFF.

The chain recombines TRBV5-1 with TRBJ2-7; D uncertain. The ends were cut back, 7 bases at V and 4 bases at J, with 12 bases in the middle. Germline assignment: CDR1 SGHRS and CDR2 YFSETQ. The CDR3 contains 12 residues. CDR3 nucleotide sequence: TGCGCCAGCGCAGACACGTTGTACGAGCAGTACTTC. Residues: CASADTLYEQYF. Drawing the rest from reference TRBV5-1 and TRBJ2-7, the complete variable domain is KAGVTQTPRYLIKTRGQQVTLSCSPISGHRSVSWYQQTPGQGLQFLFEYFSETQRNKGNFPGRFSGRQFSNSRSEMNVSTLELGDSALYLCASADTLYEQYFGPGTRLTVT.

This clone appeared a single time. V usage is TRBV24-1 and J usage is TRBJ1-1; D gene unclear. Germline V CDR1 and CDR2: KGHDR, SFDVKD. The V gene lost 4 bases and the J gene lost 1 base, with 9 bases spanning the gap. The CDR3 is 14 amino acids. The CDR3 sequence: CATSDGLKNTEAFF. The CDR3 DNA sequence: TGTGCCACCAGTGACGGACTGAAGAACACTGAAGCTTTCTTT.

The chain uses TRBV2 and TRBJ1-5; maybe TRBD1 (5 bases). This CDR3 is 16 amino acids long. V lost 7 bases and J lost 3, with 19 bases in between. Per germline, CDR1 SNHLY and CDR2 FYNNEI. CDR3 coding DNA: TGTGCCAGCAACCCCCTCGTCGGGGGTAACAATCAGCCCCAGCATTTT. Its translation: CASNPLVGGNNQPQHF. The entire variable domain, with the rest obtained from reference TRBV2 and TRBJ1-5, is as follows: EPEVTQTPSHQVTQMGQEVILRCVPISNHLYFYWYRQILGQKVEFLVSFYNNEISEKSEIFDDQFSVERPDGSNFTLKIRSTKLEDSAMYFCASNPLVGGNNQPQHFGDGTRLSIL.

The chain has TRBV28 and TRBJ1-1; TRBD1 matches 9 bases. The V gene end was trimmed by 5 bases and the J gene end by 6 bases; junction bases not matched to a gene: 7. The length of the CDR3 is 14 residues. Germline V gives CDR1 MDHEN, CDR2 SYDVKM. The CDR3 DNA follows: TGTGCCAGCAGTAAAGGGGGACAGGGAGCTGAAGCTTTCTTT. Translated: CASSKGGQGAEAFF.